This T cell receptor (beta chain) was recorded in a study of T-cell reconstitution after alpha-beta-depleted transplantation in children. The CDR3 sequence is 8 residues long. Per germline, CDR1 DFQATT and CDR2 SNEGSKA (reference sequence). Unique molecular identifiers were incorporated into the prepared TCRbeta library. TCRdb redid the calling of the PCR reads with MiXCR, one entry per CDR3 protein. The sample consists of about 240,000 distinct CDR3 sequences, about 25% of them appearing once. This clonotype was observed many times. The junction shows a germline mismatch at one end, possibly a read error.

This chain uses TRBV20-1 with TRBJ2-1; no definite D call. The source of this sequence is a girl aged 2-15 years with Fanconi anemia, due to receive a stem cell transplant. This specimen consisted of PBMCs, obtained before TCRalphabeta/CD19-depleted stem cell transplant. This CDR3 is CSARVPAF. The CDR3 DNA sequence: TGCAGTGCTAGAGTCCCCGCCTTC.